This T cell receptor (beta chain) was sequenced during a study of control samples from healthy donors and cancer patients. Libraries were prepared by immunoSEQ multiplex PCR; TCRdb keeps only in-frame clonotypes and omits some of them. The sample lists approximately 100,000 clones, roughly 92% occurring once. J lost 7 bases, V lost 5 bases, and 14 bases had no gene match. Germline V gene lookup returns CDR1 MNHEY and CDR2 SMNVEV (reference sequence). The CDR3 sequence is 16 residues long. The chain is built from TRBV27 and TRBJ2-7, with 10 nucleotides matching TRBD2. The sample consisted of blood. This receptor was identified in a human donor in good health. The donor label of this sample is uncertain. CDR3 nucleotides: TGTGCCAGCAGTCCTAGCGGGGGTACGACCTCCCTGGAGCAGTACTTC. Its translation: CASSPSGGTTSLEQYF.